A single T cell receptor beta chain is shown here with its context. The antigen remains unidentified. The source of the sample is a study of CD8+ T cells in alopecia areata. Turning to the study itself: Tofacitinib ran 6 to 18 months, followed by 6 months off drug.

Notes on the study in general: One nonresponder leaves baseline CD8+ expansion's link to response uncertain.

Treatment noted: oral pan-JAK inhibitor, 5-10 mg twice daily. V lost 4 bases, J lost 2 bases, and 6 bases stayed unmatched. CDR1 is SGHTA, CDR2 FQGNSA, per germline. There are 16 residues in the CDR3. TCR sequencing used cDNA made by reverse transcription of extracted RNA. Data came from immunoSEQ multiplex PCR; TCRdb stores just in-frame clones and leaves some out. The profile covers roughly 110,000 clones, with around 54% appearing a single time and 3% to 4% taken by the ten largest. The clonotype was recovered from a human donor with alopecia areata. The specimen was CD4+ T cells sorted from blood, collected at week 24, from a patient treated with tofacitinib. The chain couples TRBV7-2 to TRBJ2-5; 11 bases match TRBD2. The CDR3, as DNA: TGTGCCAGCAGCTCTCGGACTAGCGGGCTTCAAGAGACCCAGTACTTC. Translated, it gives CASSSRTSGLQETQYF.